This TCR beta chain stems from a study of cytomegalovirus exposure and HLA in healthy donors. Study observations and caveats: There were about 160 TCR beta chains listed as cytomegalovirus-associated.

To note about this clone: The antigen is undetermined.

The V gene's germline CDR1 is SGHDT and CDR2 YYEEEE. The CDR3 consists of 15 residues. Trimming at V came to 4 bases and at J to 7 bases, leaving 4 bases not matched to a gene. PCR primers comprised 60 Vbeta and 13 Jbeta primers. Data came from immunoSEQ multiplex PCR; TCRdb stores just in-frame clones and leaves some out. The top ten hold 10% to 15% of the sample, which has roughly 120,000 clones, around 76% seen once. Nominally healthy donors were sampled, though unrecorded immune exposures were likely. The chain couples TRBV5-6 to TRBJ1-6; 11 nucleotides line up with TRBD1. The clonotype was recovered from a young man in good health and CMV-seropositive. The sample taken for sequencing was PBMCs. CDR3 sequence reads: CASSLWDRGNSPLHF. In nucleotides, the CDR3 is TGTGCCAGCAGCCTATGGGACAGGGGGAATTCACCCCTCCACTTT.